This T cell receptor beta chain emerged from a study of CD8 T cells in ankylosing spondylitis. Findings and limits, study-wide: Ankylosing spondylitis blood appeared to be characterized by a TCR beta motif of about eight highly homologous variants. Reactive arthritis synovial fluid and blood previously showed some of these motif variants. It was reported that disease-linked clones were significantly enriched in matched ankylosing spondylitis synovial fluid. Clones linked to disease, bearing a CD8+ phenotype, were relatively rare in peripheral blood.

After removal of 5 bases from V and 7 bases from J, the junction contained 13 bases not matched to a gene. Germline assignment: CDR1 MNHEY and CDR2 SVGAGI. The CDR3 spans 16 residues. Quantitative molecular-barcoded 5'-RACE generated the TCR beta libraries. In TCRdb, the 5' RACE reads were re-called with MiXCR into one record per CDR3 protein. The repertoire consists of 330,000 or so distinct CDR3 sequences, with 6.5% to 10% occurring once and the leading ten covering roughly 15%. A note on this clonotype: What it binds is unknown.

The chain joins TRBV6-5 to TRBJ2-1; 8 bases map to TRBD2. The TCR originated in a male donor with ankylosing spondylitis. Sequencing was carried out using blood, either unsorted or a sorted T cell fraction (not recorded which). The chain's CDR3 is CASSNRAGDRPNEQFF. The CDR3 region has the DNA TGTGCCAGCAGTAACCGAGCGGGAGATCGGCCAAATGAGCAGTTCTTC.